The 31 T cell receptor beta chains in this list originate from one sample, sequenced in a study of blood T cells in healthy people across ages. PCR was performed a second time for roughly 7 to 12 cycles using a sample-barcoded 5' primer and a J-beta primer mix. From the 5' RACE reads, TCRdb called clonotypes with MiXCR, one entry per CDR3 protein. The table records roughly 730,000 distinct CDR3 sequences, about 61% of them present only once. The specimen was blood. These receptor sequences come from a man aged 35-49 years in good health.

The chain carries TRBV29-1 and TRBJ1-2; no reliable D call. Germline lookup yields CDR1 SQVTM and CDR2 ANQGSEA. There are 10 residues in the CDR3. The V end lost 5 bases, the J end lost 3 bases, and 4 bases lay between the germline ends. The CDR3 loop reads CSVSDYGYTF. Written as DNA, the CDR3 is TGCAGCGTTTCGGACTATGGCTACACCTTC.

The chain recombines TRBV4-1 with TRBJ2-2, with TRBD2 matching 14 bases. V was clipped by 3 bases and J by 4 bases; unmatched bases: 13. Germline values: CDR1 MGHRA, CDR2 YSYEKL. The CDR3 runs to 20 residues. CDR3 residues: CASSQGRLAGGKVLTGELFF. For the CDR3, the DNA is TGCGCCAGCAGCCAGGGCCGACTAGCGGGAGGGAAAGTCCTCACCGGGGAGCTGTTTTTT.

The CDR3 is CASKGPARDGGTFEQYF. CDR3 bases: TGTGCCAGCAAGGGCCCTGCCCGGGACGGTGGAACATTCGAGCAGTACTTC. The rearrangement joins TRBV6-2 or TRBV6-3 to TRBJ2-7, with D perhaps assigned TRBD1 or TRBD2 (5 bases each). CDR3 length equals 17 residues. Germline lookup yields CDR1 MNHEY and CDR2 SVGEGT. The V end lost 7 bases, the J end lost 6 bases, and 28 bases lay between the germline ends.

The chain couples TRBV20-1 to TRBJ2-1, with a weak D call TRBD2 (6 bases). V was clipped by 5 bases and J by 7 bases, with 18 bases between them. Germline CDR1 DFQATT, CDR2 SNEGSKA (reference sequence). The CDR3 contains 14 residues. CDR3 sequence (DNA): TGCAGTGCTCTCGTGGTTAGCGGTTATAATGAGCAGTTCTTC. Its protein is CSALVVSGYNEQFF.

The chain joins TRBV7-2 to TRBJ1-5; TRBD1 agrees at 11 bases. The germline CDR1 and CDR2 sequences are SGHTA and FQGNSA. The CDR3 runs to 17 residues. J was trimmed by 4 bases and V by 3 bases; bases with no gene match: 8. CDR3 sequence (DNA): TGTGCCAGCAGCTTCATGGGGGGGACAGGGGGAAATCAGCCCCAGCATTTT. This codes for CASSFMGGTGGNQPQHF.

V gene TRBV27 combines with J gene TRBJ2-5, with D perhaps matching TRBD1 (6 bases). Looked up from germline, CDR1 is MNHEY and CDR2 is SMNVEV (reference sequence). The CDR3 consists of 14 residues. The V end was cut by 2 bases, the J end by 2 bases, with 9 bases between. For the CDR3, the DNA is TGTGCCAGCAGTTTAGACAGGCGACAAGAGACCCAGTACTTC. Translation gives CASSLDRRQETQYF.

As concerns this clonotype: Mismatch with germline at one junction end may stem from a read error. The chain has TRBV6-6 and TRBJ2-7; D tentatively reads TRBD1 or TRBD2 (5 bases each). Germline CDR1 MNHNY, CDR2 SVGAGI (reference sequence). The CDR3 sequence is 13 residues long. CDR3 sequence: CPSSRDPSHEQYF. CDR3 nucleotides: TGTCCCAGCAGTCGGGACCCCTCCCATGAGCAGTACTTC.

The chain links TRBV14 to TRBJ2-4, with no clear D. The J call could be wrong; TRBJ2-7 is a better fit for the DNA end. Germline CDR1 reads SGHDN; CDR2 reads FVKESK. This CDR3 comprises 17 residues. The CDR3 nucleotides are TGTGCCAGCAGCCCCTCAGTATCGGACCGGGTCCCCTACGAGCAGTACTTC. Amino acid sequence: CASSPSVSDRVPYEQYF.

The rearrangement joins TRBV5-1 to TRBJ1-2, with TRBD1 matching over 8 bases. The CDR3 is 14 residues long. After removal of 4 bases from V and 0 bases from J, the junction contained 2 bases not matched to a gene. Germline V lookup: CDR1 SGHRS, CDR2 YFSETQ. The CDR3 loop is CASSEDRANYGYTF. CDR3 sequence (DNA): TGCGCCAGCAGCGAGGACAGGGCTAACTATGGCTACACCTTC. Supplemented by reference TRBV5-1 and TRBJ1-2, the full variable domain reads KAGVTQTPRYLIKTRGQQVTLSCSPISGHRSVSWYQQTPGQGLQFLFEYFSETQRNKGNFPGRFSGRQFSNSRSEMNVSTLELGDSALYLCASSEDRANYGYTFGSGTRLTVV.

The chain couples TRBV5-1 to TRBJ2-3, with D perhaps being TRBD1 or TRBD2 (5 bases each). Trimming removed 6 bases at V and 2 bases at J, with 13 bases between. This CDR3 comprises 14 residues. Germline CDR1 and CDR2: SGHRS and YFSETQ. CDR3 nucleotides: TGCGCCAGCAACCGGGACGGTGACACAGATACGCAGTATTTT. Translated: CASNRDGDTDTQYF.

This clonotype was detected once. The chain employs TRBV28 and TRBJ2-7, with D tentatively TRBD2 (6 bases). The V and J ends lost 8 bases and 5 bases respectively, with 16 bases between them. This CDR3 is built from 13 residues. Germline V gives CDR1 MDHEN, CDR2 SYDVKM. Here the CDR3 DNA reads TGTGCCAGCCGTGGGGGGAGTTTAAACGAGCAGTACTTC. Its protein is CASRGGSLNEQYF.

The rearrangement links TRBV20-1 to TRBJ1-5; TRBD1 aligns across 9 bases. J lost 4 bases, V lost 0 bases, and 7 bases had no gene match. From germline, CDR1 is DFQATT and CDR2 SNEGSKA (reference sequence). There are 16 residues in the CDR3. Here the CDR3 DNA reads TGCAGTGCTAGAGATAGGACAGGGGAATATAATCAGCCCCAGCATTTT. Protein: CSARDRTGEYNQPQHF.

This clonotype was seen only a few times. CDR3 region: CASSPGRANYEQYF. The CDR3 nucleotides read TGTGCCAGCAGCCCCGGGAGGGCTAACTACGAGCAGTACTTC. The chain employs TRBV7-6 and TRBJ2-7; 8 bases align to TRBD2. Germline assignment: CDR1 SGHVS and CDR2 FNYEAQ. V dropped 5 bases and J dropped 3; count of bases not matched to a gene: 6. The CDR3 contains 14 residues. Based on the CDR3 plus reference TRBV7-6 and TRBJ2-7, the full variable domain is GAGVSQSPRYKVTKRGQDVALRCDPISGHVSLYWYRQALGQGPEFLTYFNYEAQQDKSGLPNDRFSAERPEGSISTLTIQRTEQRDSAMYRCASSPGRANYEQYFGPGTRLTVT.

This clonotype was seen ten or more times. This chain connects TRBV7-2 to TRBJ2-5, with a tentative D call TRBD2 (6 bases). The CDR3 consists of 16 residues. V dropped 1 base and J dropped 4 bases, with 16 bases sitting between them. Germline CDR1 is SGHTA and CDR2 is FQGNSA. CDR3 sequence (DNA): TGTGCCAGCAGCTTAGGAGCTTCGGGGGTAGGAGAGACCCAGTACTTC. Encoded protein: CASSLGASGVGETQYF.

CDR3 sequence: CSVRGQGETQYF. In DNA form, the CDR3 reads TGCAGCGTTAGAGGACAGGGAGAGACCCAGTACTTC. The rearrangement links TRBV29-1 to TRBJ2-5; 8 bases fit TRBD1. With 5 bases clipped from V and 4 bases from J, the junction kept 3 bases outside the gene matches. Germline V gene sequence: CDR1 SQVTM, CDR2 ANQGSEA. This CDR3 is 12 amino acids long.

This clonotype was observed once. The rearrangement uses TRBV28 and TRBJ2-7, with 11 bases lining up with TRBD2. Germline V gene lookup returns CDR1 MDHEN and CDR2 SYDVKM. The CDR3 loop spans 18 amino acids. V was pared by 2 bases and J by 0 bases, with 9 bases of the junction left unmatched. CDR3 coding DNA: TGTGCCAGCAGTTTACTTCTAGCGGGAGGCCGGTTCTCCTACGAGCAGTACTTC. It is translated as CASSLLLAGGRFSYEQYF.

Only a few counts were recorded for this clonotype. The rearrangement uses TRBV7-8 and TRBJ1-4, with TRBD1 matching over 7 bases. The CDR3 runs 15 residues. CDR1 SGHVS and CDR2 FQNEAQ come from the germline V gene. The ends lost 4 bases at V and 6 bases at J; junction bases unmatched: 8. The CDR3 region has the DNA TGTGCCAGCAGCTATGACAGGGCGCCCGATGAAAAACTGTTTTTT. This sequence encodes CASSYDRAPDEKLFF.

Ten or more counts support this clonotype. J is TRBJ2-7 and V is TRBV4-1; 11 bases agree with TRBD2. This CDR3 has 15 residues. Looked up from germline, CDR1 is MGHRA and CDR2 is YSYEKL. Trimming removed 2 bases from V and 0 bases from J; junction bases left unmatched: 0. The CDR3 DNA reads as TGCGCCAGCAGCCAAACTAGCGGGGGCTCCTACGAGCAGTACTTC. As protein: CASSQTSGGSYEQYF.

This clonotype appeared a single time. The chain links TRBV9 to TRBJ2-5; 11 nucleotides line up with TRBD2. J gave up 3 bases and V 5 bases, and 6 bases lay outside the gene matches. Germline V gene lookup returns CDR1 SGDLS and CDR2 YYNGEE. This CDR3 spans 15 amino acids. The CDR3 loop reads CASRELAGVEETQYF. CDR3 in DNA: TGTGCCAGCAGGGAACTAGCGGGAGTCGAAGAGACCCAGTACTTC.

The rearrangement links TRBV28 to TRBJ2-7, with TRBD1 as a possible D gene (5 bases). Germline CDR1 is MDHEN and CDR2 is SYDVKM. V was cut by 5 bases and J by 3 bases, with 11 bases left in between. The CDR3 sequence is 13 residues long. This chain's CDR3 is CASSPRVGYEQYF. DNA for the CDR3: TGTGCCAGCAGTCCCAGGGTTGGCTACGAGCAGTACTTC.

This clonotype has more than one count but fewer than ten. This sequence joins TRBV29-1 and TRBJ1-2; tentative D call: TRBD1 (5 bases). The CDR3 consists of 15 residues. The ends were cut back, 4 bases at V and 2 bases at J, with 17 bases in the middle. Germline lookup yields CDR1 SQVTM and CDR2 ANQGSEA. The CDR3: CSVAAQTAENYGYTF. Written as DNA, the CDR3 is TGCAGCGTTGCCGCCCAGACAGCCGAAAACTATGGCTACACCTTC.

V is TRBV28 and J is TRBJ2-1, with 10 nucleotides matching TRBD1. The CDR3 has 15 amino acids. Germline CDR1 reads MDHEN; CDR2 reads SYDVKM. V trimming: 1 base; J trimming: 7 bases; junction bases outside the gene matches: 4. The DNA for the CDR3 is TGTGCCAGCAGTTTATTGACAGGGGGCAGAAATGAGCAGTTCTTC. This sequence encodes CASSLLTGGRNEQFF.

This clonotype was picked up one time. The CDR3 region has the DNA TGTGCCAGCAGCCAGGGGTCGCTCAACCAAGAGACCCAGTACTTC. This sequence encodes CASSQGSLNQETQYF. The chain recombines TRBV4-2 with TRBJ2-5, with unresolved D. Trimming stripped 3 bases from V and 0 bases from J, with 11 bases between. The CDR3 contains 15 residues. Germline V gene lookup returns CDR1 LGHNA and CDR2 YNFKEQ.

The chain has TRBV18 and TRBJ1-5; D is perhaps TRBD1 (5 bases). V lost 3 bases and J 3 bases, leaving 12 bases between the germline ends. The CDR3 has 15 amino acids. CDR1 is KGHSH and CDR2 is LQKENI in the germline V gene. The CDR3 DNA sequence: TGTGCCAGCTCACCGACCGGGACCGACAATCAGCCCCAGCATTTT. It specifies CASSPTGTDNQPQHF.

DNA for the CDR3: TGCAGTGCAGAAAGAGGGACTTGGCGGGGCTACACCTTC. Translation gives CSAERGTWRGYTF. The chain combines TRBV20-1 with TRBJ1-2; tentative D call: TRBD1 (5 bases). The CDR3 is made up of 13 amino acids. Looked up from germline, CDR1 is DFQATT and CDR2 is SNEGSKA (reference sequence). Trimming took off 6 bases at V and 8 bases at J, with 19 bases between the two ends.

The V call is TRBV20-1, the J call TRBJ2-7; D is uncertain. This CDR3 is 12 amino acids long. V gave up 3 bases and J gave up 2 bases, with 8 bases separating them. Germline V gene sequence: CDR1 DFQATT, CDR2 SNEGSKA (reference sequence). CDR3 region: CSASGQTYEQYF. CDR3 nucleotides: TGCAGTGCTAGTGGGCAGACCTACGAGCAGTACTTC.

As to this clonotype: The junction shows a germline mismatch at one end, possibly a read error. The chain joins TRBV28 to TRBJ1-2, with 8 bases lining up with TRBD1. This CDR3 region has 15 residues. Germline V lookup: CDR1 MDHEN, CDR2 SYDVKM. The DNA for the CDR3 is TGTGTCAGCACCTCATTAACCGGGACAGGTTATGGCTACACCTTC. Protein: CVSTSLTGTGYGYTF.

The V gene is TRBV15, the J gene TRBJ2-3; possible D gene TRBD2, 6 bases. The V gene lost 1 base and the J gene lost 6 bases, with 14 bases spanning the gap. CDR1 is LNHNV and CDR2 is YYDKDF in the germline V gene (reference sequence). The length of the CDR3 is 15 residues. In DNA, the CDR3 is TGTGCCACCAGCAGAGTCCCCGGGAGCTCGGATACGCAGTATTTT. As protein: CATSRVPGSSDTQYF. Supplemented by reference TRBV15 and TRBJ2-3, the full variable domain reads DAMVIQNPRYQVTQFGKPVTLSCSQTLNHNVMYWYQQKSSQAPKLLFHYYDKDFNNEADTPDNFQSRRPNTSFCFLDIRSPGLGDTAMYLCATSRVPGSSDTQYFGPGTRLTVL.

This chain uses TRBV6-2 or TRBV6-3 with TRBJ1-5, with D possibly matching TRBD1 (5 bases). V lost 4 bases and J lost 10, with 26 bases in between. This CDR3 is built from 17 residues. Germline CDR1 is MNHEY and CDR2 is SVGEGT. The CDR3 loop reads CASSSMPMARDVSPQHF. As DNA, the CDR3 is TGTGCCAGCAGTTCCATGCCAATGGCCCGGGACGTGTCTCCCCAGCATTTT.

This clonotype was detected a few times. In DNA form, the CDR3 reads TGTGCCAGCAGCCCGCTAGGGCTGTACGAGACCCAGTACTTC. Amino acids: CASSPLGLYETQYF. The rearrangement uses TRBV12-3 or TRBV12-4 and TRBJ2-5, with no clear D. The V gene lost 6 bases and the J gene lost 5 bases, with 16 bases spanning the gap. The CDR3 runs 14 residues.

The table lists this clonotype with a count of one. The chain links TRBV20-1 to TRBJ2-3; 9 positions match TRBD2. The V segment lost 6 bases and the J segment 5 bases; nucleotides outside the gene matches: 21. CDR3 length: 18 amino acids. CDR1 is DFQATT and CDR2 is SNEGSKA in the germline V gene (reference sequence). CDR3 protein: CSASGSLNRSGSVDTQYF. The CDR3 DNA reads as TGCAGTGCCTCGGGATCCTTAAATCGTAGCGGGAGCGTAGATACGCAGTATTTT.